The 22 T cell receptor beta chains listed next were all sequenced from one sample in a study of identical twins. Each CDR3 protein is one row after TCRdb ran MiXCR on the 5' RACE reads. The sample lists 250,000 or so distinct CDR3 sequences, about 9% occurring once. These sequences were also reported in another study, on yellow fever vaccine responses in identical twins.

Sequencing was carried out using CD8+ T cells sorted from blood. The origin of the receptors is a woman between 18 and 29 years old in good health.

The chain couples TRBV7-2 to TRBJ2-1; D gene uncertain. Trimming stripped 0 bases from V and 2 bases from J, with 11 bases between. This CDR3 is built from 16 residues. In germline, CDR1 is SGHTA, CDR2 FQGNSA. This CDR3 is CASSLARTETYNEQFF. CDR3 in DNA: TGTGCCAGCAGCTTAGCGCGTACGGAAACCTACAATGAGCAGTTCTTC.

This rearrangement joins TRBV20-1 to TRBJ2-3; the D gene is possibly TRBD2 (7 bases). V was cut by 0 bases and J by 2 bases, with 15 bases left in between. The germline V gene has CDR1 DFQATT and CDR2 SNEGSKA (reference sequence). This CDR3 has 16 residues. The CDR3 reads CSARDPAGAHTDTQYF. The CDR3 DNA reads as TGCAGTGCTAGAGATCCTGCGGGGGCCCACACAGATACGCAGTATTTT.

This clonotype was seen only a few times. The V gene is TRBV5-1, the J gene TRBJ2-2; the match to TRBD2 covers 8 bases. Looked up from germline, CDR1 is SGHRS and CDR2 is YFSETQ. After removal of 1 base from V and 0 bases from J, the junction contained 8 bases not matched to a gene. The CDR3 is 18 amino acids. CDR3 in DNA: TGCGCCAGCAGCTTGAGTATAGCGGGAATTGCGAACACCGGGGAGCTGTTTTTT. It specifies CASSLSIAGIANTGELFF.

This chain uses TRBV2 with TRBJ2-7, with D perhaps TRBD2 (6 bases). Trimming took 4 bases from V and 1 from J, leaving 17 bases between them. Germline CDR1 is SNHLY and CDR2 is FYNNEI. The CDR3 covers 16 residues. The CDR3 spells CASSGAPSDPSYEQYF. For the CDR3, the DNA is TGTGCCAGCAGTGGGGCCCCTAGCGACCCGTCCTACGAGCAGTACTTC.

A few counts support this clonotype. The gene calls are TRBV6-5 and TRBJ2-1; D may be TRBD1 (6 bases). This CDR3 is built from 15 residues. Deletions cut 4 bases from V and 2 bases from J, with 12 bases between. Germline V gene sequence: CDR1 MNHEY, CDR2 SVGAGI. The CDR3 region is CASSSDSLPYNEQFF. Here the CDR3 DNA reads TGTGCCAGCAGTTCGGACAGTCTACCCTACAATGAGCAGTTCTTC.

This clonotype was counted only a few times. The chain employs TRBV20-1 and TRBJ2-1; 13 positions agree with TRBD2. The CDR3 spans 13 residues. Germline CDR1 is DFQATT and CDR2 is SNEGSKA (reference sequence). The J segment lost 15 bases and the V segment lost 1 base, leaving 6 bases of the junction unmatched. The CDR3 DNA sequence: TGCAGTGCTAGAGGACTAGCGGGGGGCAATGGGTTCTTC. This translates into CSARGLAGGNGFF.

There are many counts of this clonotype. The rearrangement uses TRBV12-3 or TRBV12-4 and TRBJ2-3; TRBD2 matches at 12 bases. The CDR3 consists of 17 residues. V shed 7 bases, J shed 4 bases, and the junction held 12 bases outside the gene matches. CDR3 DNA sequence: TGTGCCAGCAATAACCTAGCGGGGGGGGCATCAGCAGATACGCAGTATTTT. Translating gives CASNNLAGGASADTQYF.

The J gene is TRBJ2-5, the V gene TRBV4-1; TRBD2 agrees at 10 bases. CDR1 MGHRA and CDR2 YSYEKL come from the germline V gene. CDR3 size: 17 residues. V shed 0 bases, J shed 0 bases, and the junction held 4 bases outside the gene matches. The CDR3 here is CASSQDSSGGNQETQYF. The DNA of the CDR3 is TGCGCCAGCAGCCAAGATTCTAGCGGGGGTAACCAAGAGACCCAGTACTTC.

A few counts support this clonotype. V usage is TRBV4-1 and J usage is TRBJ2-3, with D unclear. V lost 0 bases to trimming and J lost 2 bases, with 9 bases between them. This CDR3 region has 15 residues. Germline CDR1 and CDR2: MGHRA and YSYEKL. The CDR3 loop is CASSQESRVTDTQYF. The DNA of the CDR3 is TGCGCCAGCAGCCAAGAATCTAGGGTCACAGATACGCAGTATTTT.

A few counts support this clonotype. The chain's CDR3 is CASSLAPPGQGFGELFF. The CDR3 nucleotides are TGTGCCAGCAGCTTAGCACCACCGGGACAGGGTTTCGGGGAGCTGTTTTTT. The chain has TRBV11-2 and TRBJ2-2, with TRBD1 matching over 9 bases. This CDR3 has 17 residues. Germline V CDR1 and CDR2: SGHAT, FQNNGV. V was clipped by 1 base and J by 7 bases; unmatched bases: 10.

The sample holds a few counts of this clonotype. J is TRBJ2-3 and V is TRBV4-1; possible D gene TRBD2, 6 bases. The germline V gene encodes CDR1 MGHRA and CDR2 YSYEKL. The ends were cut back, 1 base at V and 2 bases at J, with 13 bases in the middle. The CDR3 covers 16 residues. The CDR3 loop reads CASSQVTPGLTDTQYF. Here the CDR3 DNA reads TGCGCCAGCAGCCAAGTAACCCCGGGACTCACAGATACGCAGTATTTT.

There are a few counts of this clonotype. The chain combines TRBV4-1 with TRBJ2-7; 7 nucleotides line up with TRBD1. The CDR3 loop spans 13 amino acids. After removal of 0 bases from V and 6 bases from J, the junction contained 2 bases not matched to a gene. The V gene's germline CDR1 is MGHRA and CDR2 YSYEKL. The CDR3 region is CASSQDAGGEQYF. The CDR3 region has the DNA TGCGCCAGCAGCCAAGACGCAGGGGGCGAGCAGTACTTC.

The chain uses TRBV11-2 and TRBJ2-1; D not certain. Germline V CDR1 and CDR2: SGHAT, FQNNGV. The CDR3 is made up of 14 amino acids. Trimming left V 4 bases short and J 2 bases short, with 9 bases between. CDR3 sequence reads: CASSSPPTYNEQFF. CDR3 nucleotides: TGTGCCAGCAGCTCCCCCCCAACCTACAATGAGCAGTTCTTC.

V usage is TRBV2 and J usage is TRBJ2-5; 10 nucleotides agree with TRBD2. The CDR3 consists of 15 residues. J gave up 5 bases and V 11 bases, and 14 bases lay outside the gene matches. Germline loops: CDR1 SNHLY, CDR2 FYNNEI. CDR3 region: CADRGASGSFETQYF. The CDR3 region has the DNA TGTGCCGATCGAGGGGCTAGCGGGAGTTTTGAGACCCAGTACTTC.

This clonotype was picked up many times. The CDR3 spells CASSFRRGENTIYF. The CDR3 nucleotides are TGTGCCAGCAGTTTCCGCAGGGGGGAAAACACCATATATTTT. The gene calls are TRBV28 and TRBJ1-3, with TRBD1 matching over 7 bases. V shed 3 bases, J shed 6 bases, and the junction held 5 bases outside the gene matches. The V gene's germline CDR1 is MDHEN and CDR2 SYDVKM. CDR3 size: 14 residues.

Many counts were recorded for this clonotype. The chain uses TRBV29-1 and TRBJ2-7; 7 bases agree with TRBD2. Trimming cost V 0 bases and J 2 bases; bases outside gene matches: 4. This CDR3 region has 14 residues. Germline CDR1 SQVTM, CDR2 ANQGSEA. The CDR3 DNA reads TGCAGCGTTGAAGATGAGCGGGAAACCTACGAGCAGTACTTC. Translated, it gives CSVEDERETYEQYF.

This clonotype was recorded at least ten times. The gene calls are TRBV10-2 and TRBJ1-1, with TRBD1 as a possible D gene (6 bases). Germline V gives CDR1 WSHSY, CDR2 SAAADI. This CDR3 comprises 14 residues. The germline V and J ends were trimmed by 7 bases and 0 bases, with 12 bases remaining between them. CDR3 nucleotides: TGCGCCAGCAATTCACAGGGAGTGAACACTGAAGCTTTCTTT. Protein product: CASNSQGVNTEAFF.

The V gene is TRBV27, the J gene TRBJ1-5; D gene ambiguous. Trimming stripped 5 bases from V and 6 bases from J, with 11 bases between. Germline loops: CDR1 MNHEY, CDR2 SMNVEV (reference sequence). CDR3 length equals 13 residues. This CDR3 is CASSPGFAQPQHF. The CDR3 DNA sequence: TGTGCCAGCAGTCCGGGGTTCGCTCAGCCCCAGCATTTT.

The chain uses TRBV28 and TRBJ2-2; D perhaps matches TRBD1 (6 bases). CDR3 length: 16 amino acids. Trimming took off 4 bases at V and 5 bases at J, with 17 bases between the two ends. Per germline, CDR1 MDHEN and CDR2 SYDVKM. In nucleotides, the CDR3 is TGTGCCAGCAGTTCCCTGGACAGCCCGGGAACCGGGGAGCTGTTTTTT. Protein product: CASSSLDSPGTGELFF.

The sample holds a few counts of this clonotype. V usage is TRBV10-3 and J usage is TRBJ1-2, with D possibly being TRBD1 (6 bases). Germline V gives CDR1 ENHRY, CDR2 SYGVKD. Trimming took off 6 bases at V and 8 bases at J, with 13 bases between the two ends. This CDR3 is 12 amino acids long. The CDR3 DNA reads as TGTGCCATCAGCGAGGGGGGAGGAGGCTACACCTTC. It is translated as CAISEGGGGYTF.

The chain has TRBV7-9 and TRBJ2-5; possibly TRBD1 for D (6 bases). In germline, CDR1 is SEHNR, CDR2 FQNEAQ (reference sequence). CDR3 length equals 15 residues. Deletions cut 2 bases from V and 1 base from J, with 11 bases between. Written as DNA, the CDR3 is TGTGCCAGCAGCTTATTCCCGGACAGCCAAGAGACCCAGTACTTC. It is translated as CASSLFPDSQETQYF.

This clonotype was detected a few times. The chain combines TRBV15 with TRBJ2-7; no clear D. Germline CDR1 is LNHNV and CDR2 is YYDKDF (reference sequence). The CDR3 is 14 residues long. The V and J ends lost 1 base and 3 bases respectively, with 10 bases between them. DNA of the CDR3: TGTGCCACCAGCAGAGGCCAGACCAGCTACGAGCAGTACTTC. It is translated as CATSRGQTSYEQYF.